The entry that follows covers one TCR beta chain sequence. What it recognizes is unknown. 60 Vbeta and 13 Jbeta primers were used in PCR. Only in-frame clones appear in the TCRdb table, and some are missing; sequencing was by immunoSEQ multiplex PCR. This repertoire includes around 150,000 clones. The sample belongs to a study of cytomegalovirus exposure and HLA in healthy donors. General study findings and limits: Several V segments, TRBV6-2 and TRBV6-3 among them, could not be told apart and were dropped. It was in a later analysis that TCR association rates were seen to vary by HLA locus, highest for DRB1 and lowest for HLA-C. A later analysis found that most CMV-associated TCR beta chains appeared HLA-restricted. Equally common other TCR beta chains were less clonally expanded than HLA-associated ones, a later analysis found.

Germline V lookup: CDR1 LNHNV, CDR2 YYDKDF (reference sequence). The CDR3 is 13 amino acids. Trimming pared 0 bases from V and 4 bases from J, leaving 6 bases between. The sequence was collected from a man aged 30-40 years in good health and CMV-seronegative. The chain has TRBV15 and TRBJ1-2; D ambiguous. Material: PBMCs. CDR3 protein: CATSRDTVYGYTF. The CDR3 region has the DNA TGTGCCACCAGCAGAGATACGGTCTATGGCTACACCTTC. The complete variable domain, with remaining parts taken from reference TRBV15 and TRBJ1-2, reads DAMVIQNPRYQVTQFGKPVTLSCSQTLNHNVMYWYQQKSSQAPKLLFHYYDKDFNNEADTPDNFQSRRPNTSFCFLDIRSPGLGDTAMYLCATSRDTVYGYTFGSGTRLTVV.